The clone carrying this T cell receptor beta chain appeared once. In the source study's methods: Amplification of reference gene primers was used by the study to estimate nucleated cell counts. Assay used: immunoSEQ multiplex PCR; TCRdb lists only in-frame clones, some missing. V and J calls and clone size are as listed in that table; D and trimming were resolved from the DNA. The sample has more than 250,000 clones; 86% are singletons. Germline V gene sequence: CDR1 SQVTM, CDR2 ANQGSEA. The CDR3 is 14 residues long. Losses at the gene ends were 6 bases for V and 5 bases for J; bases not matched to a gene: 8. The sample is drawn from a study of blood T cell repertoires in COVID-19. Turning to the study itself: Some COVID-19 samples were acute and others convalescent; all came from the United States, Italy and Spain.

The V and J genes are TRBV29-1 and TRBJ2-2; 8 nucleotides line up with TRBD1. The sequence derives from a man aged 18 to 35 with active or convalescent COVID-19. What was sequenced was peripheral blood. The CDR3 bases are TGCAGCGTCCATAGGACAGGGAATACCGGGGAGCTGTTTTTT. Translation gives CSVHRTGNTGELFF.